This T cell receptor (beta chain) was retrieved from a study of blood T cell repertoires in COVID-19. Looking at the study overall: Material from acute and convalescent COVID-19 was sourced from the United States, Italy and Spain. T cells, B-cell-depleted T cells, or PBMCs supplied cDNA or gDNA.

Under the authors' procedure: Quantification of nucleated cells was approximated via reference gene primer amplification. Generated by immunoSEQ multiplex PCR, the TCRdb table keeps only in-frame clones and is missing some. V and J calls and clone size are as listed in that table; D and trimming were resolved from the DNA. The sample holds roughly 140,000 clones, around 81% seen once. CDR3 length equals 13 residues. CDR1 is MDHEN, CDR2 SYDVKM, per germline. V gave up 9 bases and J gave up 6 bases, with 17 bases separating them. This TCR was sampled from a woman in her fifties or sixties with acute or convalescent COVID-19. This rearrangement joins TRBV28 to TRBJ1-1; TRBD1 might be the D (6 bases). Specimen: peripheral blood. The CDR3: CASKQGIKSEAFF. CDR3 in DNA: TGTGCCAGTAAACAGGGAATTAAGTCTGAAGCTTTCTTT.